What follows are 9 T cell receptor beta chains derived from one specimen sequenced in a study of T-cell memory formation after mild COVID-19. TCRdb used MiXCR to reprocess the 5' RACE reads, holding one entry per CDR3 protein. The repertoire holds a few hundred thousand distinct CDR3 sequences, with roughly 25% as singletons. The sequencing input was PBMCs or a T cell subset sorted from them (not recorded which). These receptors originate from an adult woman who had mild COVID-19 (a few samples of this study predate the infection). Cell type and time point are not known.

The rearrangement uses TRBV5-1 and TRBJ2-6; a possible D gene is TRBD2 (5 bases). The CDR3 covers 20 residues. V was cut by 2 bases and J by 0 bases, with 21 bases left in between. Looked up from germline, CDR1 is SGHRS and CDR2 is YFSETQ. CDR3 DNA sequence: TGCGCCAGCAGCTTCCGGGAAACGGCAACCCTGAGCTCTGGGGCCAACGTCCTGACTTTC. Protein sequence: CASSFRETATLSSGANVLTF.

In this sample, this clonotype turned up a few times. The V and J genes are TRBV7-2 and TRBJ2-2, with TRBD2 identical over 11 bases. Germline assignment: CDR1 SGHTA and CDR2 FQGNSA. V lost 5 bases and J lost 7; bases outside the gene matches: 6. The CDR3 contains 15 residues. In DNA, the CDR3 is TGTGCCAGCAGCAGGGGACTAGCGGTTTTCGGGGAGCTGTTTTTT. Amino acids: CASSRGLAVFGELFF.

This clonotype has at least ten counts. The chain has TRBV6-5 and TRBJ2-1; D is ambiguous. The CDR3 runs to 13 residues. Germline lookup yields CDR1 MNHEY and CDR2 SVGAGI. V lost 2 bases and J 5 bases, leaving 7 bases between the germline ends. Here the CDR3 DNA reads TGTGCCAGCAGTTACAGTCAGAACAATGAGCAGTTCTTC. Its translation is CASSYSQNNEQFF.

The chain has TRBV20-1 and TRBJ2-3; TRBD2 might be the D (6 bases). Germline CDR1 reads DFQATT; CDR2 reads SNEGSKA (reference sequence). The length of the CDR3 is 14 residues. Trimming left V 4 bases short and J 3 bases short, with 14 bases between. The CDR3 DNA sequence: TGCAGTGCTACGGGACTGCGATGGACAGATACGCAGTATTTT. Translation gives CSATGLRWTDTQYF.

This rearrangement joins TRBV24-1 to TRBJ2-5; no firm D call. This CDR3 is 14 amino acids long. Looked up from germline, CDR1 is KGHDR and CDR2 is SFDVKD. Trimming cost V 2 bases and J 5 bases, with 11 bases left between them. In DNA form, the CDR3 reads TGTGCCACCAGTGATTGGTCCCGGCCGGAGACCCAGTACTTC. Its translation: CATSDWSRPETQYF.

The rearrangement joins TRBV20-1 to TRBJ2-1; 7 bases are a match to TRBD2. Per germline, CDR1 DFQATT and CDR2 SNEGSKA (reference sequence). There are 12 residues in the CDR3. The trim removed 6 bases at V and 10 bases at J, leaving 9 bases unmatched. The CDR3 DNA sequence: TGCAGTGCCCAACCCGGGGGGATAGAGCAGTTCTTC. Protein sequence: CSAQPGGIEQFF.

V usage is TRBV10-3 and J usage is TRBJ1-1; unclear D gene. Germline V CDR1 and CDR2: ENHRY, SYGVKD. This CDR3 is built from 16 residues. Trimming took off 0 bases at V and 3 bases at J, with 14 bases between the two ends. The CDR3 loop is CAISESELASDTEAFF. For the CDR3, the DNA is TGTGCCATCAGTGAGTCGGAATTGGCATCAGACACTGAAGCTTTCTTT.

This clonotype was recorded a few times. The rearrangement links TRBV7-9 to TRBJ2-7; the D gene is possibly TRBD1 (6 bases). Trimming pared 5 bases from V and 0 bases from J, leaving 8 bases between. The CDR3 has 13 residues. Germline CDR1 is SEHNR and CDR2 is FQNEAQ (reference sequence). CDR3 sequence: CASSGQSSYEQYF. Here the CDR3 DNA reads TGTGCCAGCAGCGGACAGTCCTCCTACGAGCAGTACTTC.

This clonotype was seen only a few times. CDR3 sequence: CASSAAGLPWDTEAFF. CDR3 DNA sequence: TGTGCCAGCAGCGCTGCCGGGCTTCCTTGGGACACTGAAGCTTTCTTT. The J gene is TRBJ1-1, the V gene TRBV21-1; TRBD1, the table's D call, lacks a check against the DNA. TRBV21-1 is a pseudogene segment. This CDR3 has 16 residues.